Following are 18 T cell receptor beta chains from one sample sequenced in a study of chemoradiotherapy in HPV16-positive cancers. Measured with immunoSEQ multiplex PCR; TCRdb has only the in-frame clones, and not every one. Here the sample spans 13,000 to 15,000 clones, approximately 70% being singletons. This material was obtained from a patient who underwent chemoradiotherapy. All receptors derive from a human donor with HPV-associated anogenital cancer.

The chain recombines TRBV30 with TRBJ2-3; 10 bases agree with TRBD2. V shed 3 bases, J shed 7 bases, and the junction held 4 bases outside the gene matches. This CDR3 comprises 13 residues. The V gene's germline CDR1 is GTSNPN and CDR2 SVGIG (reference sequence). CDR3 residues: CAWRLAGPNTQYF. The CDR3 coding sequence is TGTGCCTGGAGACTAGCGGGGCCGAATACGCAGTATTTT. The complete variable domain, with remaining parts taken from reference TRBV30 and TRBJ2-3, reads SQTIHQWPATLVQPVGSPLSLECTVEGTSNPNLYWYRQAAGRGLQLLFYSVGIGQISSEVPQNLSASRPQDRQFILSSKKLLLSDSGFYLCAWRLAGPNTQYFGPGTRLTVL.

The chain joins TRBV6-5 to TRBJ1-4; D uncertain. This CDR3 comprises 12 residues. The ends were cut back, 6 bases at V and 10 bases at J, with 12 bases in the middle. Germline CDR1 MNHEY, CDR2 SVGAGI. The CDR3, as DNA: TGTGCCAGCAGACAGATGCGAGGAAAACTGTTTTTT. Protein sequence: CASRQMRGKLFF.

This chain links TRBV19 with TRBJ2-2; D unresolved. With 8 bases removed from V and 5 bases from J, the gap between germline ends came to 15 bases. The CDR3 spans 14 residues. Per the germline V gene, CDR1 is LNHDA and CDR2 is SQIVND (reference sequence). The CDR3: CASAPSWVTGELFF. The CDR3 region has the DNA TGTGCCAGTGCCCCGAGTTGGGTTACCGGGGAGCTGTTTTTT.

This clone has only a few counts. This CDR3 is CASSQDRGNASPLHF. CDR3 coding DNA: TGCGCCAGCAGCCAGGACAGGGGGAATGCTTCACCCCTCCACTTT. The rearrangement uses TRBV4-1 and TRBJ1-6, with 10 nucleotides matching TRBD1. The junction had 5 bases not matched to a gene; V was cut back by 3 bases and J by 9 bases. CDR3 size: 15 residues. The germline gives CDR1 MGHRA, CDR2 YSYEKL.

The gene calls are TRBV7-8 and TRBJ1-1, with a tentative D call TRBD1 (5 bases). CDR1 SGHVS and CDR2 FQNEAQ come from the germline V gene. The CDR3 contains 14 residues. V was pared by 3 bases and J by 2 bases, with 10 bases between. The CDR3 loop is CASSLMGGNTEAFF. DNA of the CDR3: TGTGCCAGCAGCTTGATGGGGGGTAACACTGAAGCTTTCTTT.

The gene calls are TRBV5-4 and TRBJ2-5; TRBD2 agrees at 8 bases. Trimming took 6 bases from V and 2 from J; bases not matched to a gene: 15. Germline V lookup: CDR1 SGHNT, CDR2 YYREEE (reference sequence). The CDR3 totals 17 residues. The CDR3 coding sequence is TGTGCCAGCACTGCCCCCAGCGGGGGCCGGGGACAAGAGACCCAGTACTTC. It yields the protein CASTAPSGGRGQETQYF. The entire variable domain, with the rest obtained from reference TRBV5-4 and TRBJ2-5, is as follows: ETGVTQSPTHLIKTRGQQVTLRCSSQSGHNTVSWYQQALGQGPQFIFQYYREEENGRGNFPPRFSGLQFPNYSSELNVNALELDDSALYLCASTAPSGGRGQETQYFGPGTRLLVL.

This chain joins TRBV10-2 and TRBJ2-3; D is unresolved. The germline V and J ends were trimmed by 3 bases and 10 bases, with 11 bases remaining between them. Germline assignment: CDR1 WSHSY and CDR2 SAAADI. CDR3 length equals 12 residues. CDR3 loop: CASSEIGGAQYF. CDR3 nucleotides: TGCGCCAGCAGTGAAATCGGTGGGGCGCAGTATTTT.

The chain has TRBV10-2 and TRBJ2-5; the match to TRBD1 covers 10 bases. Losses at the gene ends were 8 bases for V and 1 base for J; bases not matched to a gene: 7. CDR1 WSHSY and CDR2 SAAADI come from the germline V gene. The length of the CDR3 is 15 residues. The CDR3 coding sequence is TGCGCCAGCCACCCGGACAGGGGGGGCCAAGAGACCCAGTACTTC. This gives the protein CASHPDRGGQETQYF.

The gene calls are TRBV7-2 and TRBJ2-6; D not certain. Germline-derived CDR1 and CDR2 are SGHTA and FQGNSA. Trimming cost V 5 bases and J 1 base, with 6 bases left between them. CDR3 size: 14 residues. Written as DNA, the CDR3 is TGTGCCAGCAGCCTACAATCTGGGGCCAACGTCCTGACTTTC. Translation gives CASSLQSGANVLTF.

The V and J genes are TRBV5-1 and TRBJ1-1; D might be TRBD1 (5 bases). V was pared by 2 bases and J by 4 bases, with 15 bases between. CDR1 and CDR2 from the germline V gene are SGHRS and YFSETQ. The CDR3 covers 15 residues. CDR3 coding DNA: TGCGCCAGCAGCTTAATTCCAGGGTCGGGCACTGAAGCTTTCTTT. Translating gives CASSLIPGSGTEAFF.

The DNA for the CDR3 is TGCGCCAGCAGCTTGGAAAGCTCGCAAGAGACCCAGTACTTC. This gives the protein CASSLESSQETQYF. The chain employs TRBV5-1 and TRBJ2-5; D call uncertain. This CDR3 is built from 14 residues. CDR1 SGHRS and CDR2 YFSETQ come from the germline V gene. V lost 0 bases and J 2 bases, leaving 8 bases between the germline ends.

In its sample, this clone was seen once. CDR3 region: CASSPGVRGLSEKLFF. In nucleotides, the CDR3 is TGTGCCAGCAGCCCGGGGGTCAGGGGGCTCAGTGAAAAACTGTTTTTT. The rearrangement uses TRBV7-2 and TRBJ1-4; 8 bases are a match to TRBD1. Per germline, CDR1 SGHTA and CDR2 FQGNSA. J gave up 7 bases and V 5 bases, and 12 bases lay outside the gene matches. This CDR3 is built from 16 residues.

The chain carries TRBV19 and TRBJ1-6; D is undetermined. The CDR3 consists of 17 residues. V shed 9 bases and J shed 2 bases, with 20 bases lying between them. CDR1 LNHDA and CDR2 SQIVND come from the germline V gene (reference sequence). CDR3 DNA: TGTGCCAGAGACCCCCAGACCTTAGAGGCCTATAATTCACCCCTCCACTTT. It is translated as CARDPQTLEAYNSPLHF.

As DNA, the CDR3 is TGTGCCAGCAAAAAGGGCACAACTAATGAAAAACTGTTTTTT. It yields the protein CASKKGTTNEKLFF. This sequence joins TRBV6-5 and TRBJ1-4; unclear D gene. The CDR3 spans 14 residues. The germline CDR1 and CDR2 sequences are MNHEY and SVGAGI. Trimming took off 7 bases at V and 0 bases at J, with 9 bases between the two ends.

The J gene is TRBJ2-7, the V gene TRBV6-5, with 12 bases aligning to TRBD1. This CDR3 contains 15 residues. V shed 3 bases, J shed 3 bases, and the junction held 3 bases outside the gene matches. CDR1 is MNHEY, CDR2 SVGAGI, per germline. The CDR3 region has the DNA TGTGCCAGCAGTTATAGGGACAGGGGGCTCTACGAGCAGTACTTC. Translation gives CASSYRDRGLYEQYF.

The rearrangement joins TRBV28 to TRBJ2-7, with 9 bases matching TRBD2. CDR3 length equals 13 residues. Looked up from germline, CDR1 is MDHEN and CDR2 is SYDVKM. Trimming at V came to 6 bases and at J to 4 bases, leaving 4 bases not matched to a gene. The CDR3 DNA follows: TGTGCCAGCAGCCTAGCGGGGATATACGAGCAGTACTTC. Amino acids: CASSLAGIYEQYF.

V usage is TRBV2 and J usage is TRBJ2-2; TRBD1 aligns across 10 bases. The CDR3 runs to 19 residues. Germline V gene sequence: CDR1 SNHLY, CDR2 FYNNEI. The ends lost 6 bases at V and 9 bases at J; junction bases unmatched: 22. CDR3 DNA: TGTGCCAGCAGCGGAAGAGGGGGGACAGGGGCCTCCCGGCTCAGGGAGCTGTTTTTT. It encodes CASSGRGGTGASRLRELFF.

There are a few counts of this clone. The chain joins TRBV2 to TRBJ1-6, with 7 bases lining up with TRBD1. J lost 8 bases, V lost 6 bases, and 10 bases had no gene match. CDR3 length: 15 amino acids. CDR1 SNHLY and CDR2 FYNNEI come from the germline V gene. In DNA form, the CDR3 reads TGTGCCAGCAGGGCCCCGGGACAGATAGATTCACCCCTCCACTTT. It specifies CASRAPGQIDSPLHF.